Listed below are T cell receptor beta chains from one sample, sequenced in a study of vaccination and CD4 T cells after COVID-19. Their recognized antigens are unknown. TCRdb recomputed calls from the PCR reads with MiXCR, one row per CDR3 protein. The data hold approximately 11,000 distinct CDR3 sequences, with approximately 53% observed a single time. The specimen sequenced was CD4+ T cells from blood, cultured in vitro. Receptors originate from a human donor who had recovered from COVID-19. CDR3s include the opening cysteine and the closing phenylalanine or tryptophan. Each record gives: V gene, J gene, clone size, D gene, CDR3 DNA, CDR3 protein. D genes are given only for firm matches. Size is stated for part of the rows, as once, few or many counts, or as a class when the clone is expanded.

V: TRBV7-2
J: TRBJ1-5
size: few
D: TRBD1
DNA: TGTGCCAGCAGCTCACCCGGGGGGACAGGGTCCGGCAGCAATCAGCCCCAGCATTTT
CDR3: CASSSPGGTGSGSNQPQHF

V: TRBV2
J: TRBJ2-7
size: .
D: TRBD2
DNA: TGTGCCAGCAGTGAGAATGCGGGGGGTCGGCAGGACGAGCAGTACTTC
CDR3: CASSENAGGRQDEQYF

V: TRBV5-1
J: TRBJ2-1
size: .
D: .
DNA: TGCGCCAGCAGCCCCAGGTCGGAGGGGTATGGCAATGAGCAGTTCTTC
CDR3: CASSPRSEGYGNEQFF

V: TRBV19
J: TRBJ1-5
size: .
D: .
DNA: TGTGCCAGTAGTACAGCGGTCGGGGAAACAAACAGGCATTTT
CDR3: CASSTAVGETNRHF

V: TRBV14
J: TRBJ2-7
size: .
D: TRBD1
DNA: TGTGCCACCTCCCTCCAGGGCCTGGGACAGGGAAGCGAGCAGTACTTC
CDR3: CATSLQGLGQGSEQYF

V: TRBV11-1
J: TRBJ2-2
size: .
D: TRBD1
DNA: TGTGCCAGCAGTTTAACACTACAGGGGACCGGGGAGCTGTTTTTT
CDR3: CASSLTLQGTGELFF

V: TRBV11-2
J: TRBJ2-6
size: .
D: .
DNA: TGTGCCAGCAGCTTACTGTATAACAACGTCCTGACTTTC
CDR3: CASSLLYNNVLTF

V: TRBV27
J: TRBJ1-5
size: .
D: .
DNA: TGTGCCAGCAGTTTACAGGGGAACAATCAGCCCCAGCATTTT
CDR3: CASSLQGNNQPQHF

V: TRBV20-1
J: TRBJ2-5
size: .
D: TRBD2
DNA: TGCACCGTATTTACTAGCGGGAACCAAGAGACCCAGTACTTC
CDR3: CTVFTSGNQETQYF

V: TRBV27
J: TRBJ2-7
size: .
D: TRBD1
DNA: TGTGCCACCACTAGGACAGGGTTCCACGAGCAGTACTTC
CDR3: CATTRTGFHEQYF

V: TRBV6-1
J: TRBJ2-1
size: .
D: .
DNA: TGTGCCAGCAGCTTAGCGGGACAGGGTTACAATGAGCAGTTCTTC
CDR3: CASSLAGQGYNEQFF

V: TRBV28
J: TRBJ2-2
size: .
D: TRBD2
DNA: TGTGCCAGCAGTTCGGGGACTAGCGGGAGGGCCTTCCACGGGGAGCTGTTTTTT
CDR3: CASSSGTSGRAFHGELFF

V: TRBV7-8
J: TRBJ2-1
size: .
D: .
DNA: TGTGCCAGCAGCTCTAAGGTTCGGGTCGGGCATTTGTTCTTC
CDR3: CASSSKVRVGHLFF

V: TRBV6-1
J: TRBJ2-3
size: .
D: .
DNA: TGTGCCAGCAGCGTACTAGCTTGGGACACAGATACGCAGTATTTT
CDR3: CASSVLAWDTDTQYF

V: TRBV5-1
J: TRBJ2-7
size: .
D: TRBD1
DNA: TGCGCCAGCAGCTTGGGGGGACAGGGGGCGAGGGAGCAGTACTTC
CDR3: CASSLGGQGAREQYF

V: TRBV20-1
J: TRBJ2-2
size: few
D: .
DNA: TGCAGTGCTAGAGTCAGCGGTATTAACACCGGGGAGCTGTTTTTT
CDR3: CSARVSGINTGELFF

V: TRBV19
J: TRBJ2-7
size: .
D: .
DNA: TGTGCCAGTAGTACGCGGGCCAGGGGCTTCTACGAGCAGTACTTC
CDR3: CASSTRARGFYEQYF

V: TRBV6-1
J: TRBJ1-5
size: .
D: TRBD1
DNA: TGTGTCAGCAGAGAGACAGGGATTGAGAATCAGCCCCAGCATTTT
CDR3: CVSRETGIENQPQHF

V: TRBV15
J: TRBJ2-7
size: .
D: TRBD2
DNA: TGTGCCACCAGCAGCGGAGCGGGGACCCGCTACGCGCAGTACTTC
CDR3: CATSSGAGTRYAQYF

V: TRBV7-2
J: TRBJ2-4
size: .
D: .
DNA: TGTGCCAGCAGCTCCCAACAGGGCACCAAAAACATTCAGTACTTC
CDR3: CASSSQQGTKNIQYF

V: TRBV12-3/TRBV12-4
J: TRBJ1-2
size: few
D: .
DNA: TGTGCCAGCAGTTCCCAGGGAAATTACGGCTACACCTTC
CDR3: CASSSQGNYGYTF

V: TRBV11-1
J: TRBJ1-1
size: .
D: .
DNA: TGTGCCAGCAGCGTCAGAGGGTCCTTTTCCAACACTGAAGCTTTCTTT
CDR3: CASSVRGSFSNTEAFF

V: TRBV19
J: TRBJ2-3
size: .
D: .
DNA: TGTGCCAGTAGTATACCCCTAGGCAAAGGAACAGATACGCAGTATTTT
CDR3: CASSIPLGKGTDTQYF

V: TRBV20-1
J: TRBJ2-7
size: .
D: TRBD2
DNA: TGCAGTGCTAGAGCTAGCGGGAGCGTCTACGAGCAGTACTTC
CDR3: CSARASGSVYEQYF

V: TRBV6-2/TRBV6-3
J: TRBJ2-1
size: once
D: TRBD2
DNA: TGTACCAGCACCCCATGGGGCGGGAGTCCCAACAATGAGCAGTTCTTC
CDR3: CTSTPWGGSPNNEQFF

V: TRBV15
J: TRBJ1-1
size: .
D: .
DNA: TGTGCCACCAGCGAGACAGGCCAGAACACTGAAGCTTTCTTT
CDR3: CATSETGQNTEAFF

V: TRBV7-2
J: TRBJ1-6
size: .
D: .
DNA: TGTGCCAGCAGCTCCGGGCCGAATTCACCCCTCCACTTT
CDR3: CASSSGPNSPLHF

V: TRBV6-5
J: TRBJ1-1
size: medium-sized
D: .
DNA: TGTGCCAGCAGTTACGTGAAGAACACTGAAGCTTTCTTT
CDR3: CASSYVKNTEAFF

V: TRBV10-2
J: TRBJ1-6
size: medium-sized
D: .
DNA: TGCGCCAGCAGTGAGTCACGGGGGCTCTCCTATAATTCACCCCTCCACTTT
CDR3: CASSESRGLSYNSPLHF

V: TRBV15
J: TRBJ2-3
size: few
D: .
DNA: TGTGCCACCAGCAGAGATAACCCGGGCCTGGGAGATACGCAGTATTTT
CDR3: CATSRDNPGLGDTQYF

V: TRBV7-2
J: TRBJ2-3
size: .
D: .
DNA: TGTGCCAGCAGCCCACAGGACTGGGTCACAGATACGCAGTATTTT
CDR3: CASSPQDWVTDTQYF

V: TRBV11-2
J: TRBJ2-5
size: .
D: .
DNA: TGTGCCAGCAGCTTAACAGGCCCCTGGGAGACCCAGTACTTC
CDR3: CASSLTGPWETQYF

V: TRBV19
J: TRBJ2-2
size: .
D: TRBD1
DNA: TGTGCCAGTAGTGCATGGACAGGGGGTAGAACCGGGGAGCTGTTTTTT
CDR3: CASSAWTGGRTGELFF

V: TRBV7-9
J: TRBJ1-6
size: few
D: .
DNA: TGTGCCAGCAGCCCAAGCGGGGGTTCACCCCTCCACTTT
CDR3: CASSPSGGSPLHF

V: TRBV20-1
J: TRBJ2-1
size: once
D: .
DNA: TGCAGTGTTTACGAGAGCTCCTACAATGAGCAGTTCTTC
CDR3: CSVYESSYNEQFF

V: TRBV6-1
J: TRBJ1-2
size: .
D: .
DNA: TGTGCCAGCAGTGAAGCGTATTGGAGCAGGGCCATTGGCTACACCTTC
CDR3: CASSEAYWSRAIGYTF

V: TRBV20-1
J: TRBJ1-5
size: .
D: .
DNA: TGCAGTGCTAGGCTTCGATATAGCAATCAGCCCCAGCATTTT
CDR3: CSARLRYSNQPQHF

V: TRBV7-9
J: TRBJ1-1
size: .
D: .
DNA: TGTGCCAGCAGCTTCACCGGCCCCGGTGACACTGAAGCTTTCTTT
CDR3: CASSFTGPGDTEAFF

V: TRBV19
J: TRBJ2-2
size: .
D: TRBD1
DNA: TGTGCCAGTAGCCTGACAGGGGCGAACACCGGGGAGCTGTTTTTT
CDR3: CASSLTGANTGELFF

V: TRBV21-1
J: TRBJ2-2
size: .
D: .
DNA: TGTGCCAGCAGCACTGGGGACAGGGAGGGCACCGGGGAGCTGTTTTTT
CDR3: CASSTGDREGTGELFF

V: TRBV5-1
J: TRBJ2-5
size: few
D: TRBD2
DNA: TGCGCCAGCAGCTTGGCCGGGAGGCAGTGGGAGACCCAGTACTTC
CDR3: CASSLAGRQWETQYF

V: TRBV7-2
J: TRBJ2-7
size: few
D: TRBD1
DNA: TGTGCCAGCAGCGAAGTGACAGGGACAGCCTACGAGCAGTACTTC
CDR3: CASSEVTGTAYEQYF

V: TRBV6-1
J: TRBJ2-7
size: .
D: TRBD1
DNA: TGTGCCAGCAGGGGGACAGGGTCAATCTACGAGCAGTACTTC
CDR3: CASRGTGSIYEQYF

V: TRBV20-1
J: TRBJ2-5
size: .
D: TRBD1
DNA: TGCAGTGCTAGAGATCACCTGACAGGGGGCTACGAGACCCAGTACTTC
CDR3: CSARDHLTGGYETQYF

V: TRBV10-3
J: TRBJ2-7
size: .
D: .
DNA: TGTGCCATCAGTGAGTCGTCCCACGAGCAGTACTTC
CDR3: CAISESSHEQYF

V: TRBV27
J: TRBJ2-6
size: .
D: TRBD1
DNA: TGTGCCAGCAGTTTCGGACAGGGCTCTGGGGCCAACGTCCTGACTTTC
CDR3: CASSFGQGSGANVLTF

V: TRBV20-1
J: TRBJ2-5
size: few
D: .
DNA: TGCAGTGCTAGAGATCCCGCTACTAGCCGCGTCGAGACCCAGTACTTC
CDR3: CSARDPATSRVETQYF

V: TRBV20-1
J: TRBJ2-1
size: .
D: TRBD1
DNA: TGCAGTGCTAGCCCCCCGACAGGGAACAATGAGCAGTTCTTC
CDR3: CSASPPTGNNEQFF

V: TRBV2
J: TRBJ2-7
size: few
D: .
DNA: TGTGCCAGCAGTGCGAGACCGGGGGAGCAGTACTTC
CDR3: CASSARPGEQYF

V: TRBV28
J: TRBJ1-6
size: .
D: .
DNA: TGTGCCAGCAGTAACGACGGGGGATATAATTCACCCCTCCACTTT
CDR3: CASSNDGGYNSPLHF

V: TRBV7-9
J: TRBJ2-7
size: .
D: .
DNA: TGTGCCAGCAGTTATTTCCGGGACACAGCCTACGAGCAGTACTTC
CDR3: CASSYFRDTAYEQYF

V: TRBV28
J: TRBJ2-1
size: .
D: TRBD1
DNA: TGTGCCAGCATCTCCGCCGGGACAGGGGACAATGAGCAGTTCTTC
CDR3: CASISAGTGDNEQFF

V: TRBV15
J: TRBJ1-1
size: large
D: .
DNA: TGTGCCACCAGCAGACCGCTGGGTGGACGGCACACTGAAGCTTTCTTT
CDR3: CATSRPLGGRHTEAFF

V: TRBV28
J: TRBJ2-7
size: .
D: TRBD2
DNA: TGTGCCAGTGAGCGGGGGGGATTACGGTCCTACGAGCAGTACTTC
CDR3: CASERGGLRSYEQYF

V: TRBV6-1
J: TRBJ2-5
size: .
D: .
DNA: TGTGCCAGCTCATCGGGTGCCTCCGAGACCCAGTACTTC
CDR3: CASSSGASETQYF